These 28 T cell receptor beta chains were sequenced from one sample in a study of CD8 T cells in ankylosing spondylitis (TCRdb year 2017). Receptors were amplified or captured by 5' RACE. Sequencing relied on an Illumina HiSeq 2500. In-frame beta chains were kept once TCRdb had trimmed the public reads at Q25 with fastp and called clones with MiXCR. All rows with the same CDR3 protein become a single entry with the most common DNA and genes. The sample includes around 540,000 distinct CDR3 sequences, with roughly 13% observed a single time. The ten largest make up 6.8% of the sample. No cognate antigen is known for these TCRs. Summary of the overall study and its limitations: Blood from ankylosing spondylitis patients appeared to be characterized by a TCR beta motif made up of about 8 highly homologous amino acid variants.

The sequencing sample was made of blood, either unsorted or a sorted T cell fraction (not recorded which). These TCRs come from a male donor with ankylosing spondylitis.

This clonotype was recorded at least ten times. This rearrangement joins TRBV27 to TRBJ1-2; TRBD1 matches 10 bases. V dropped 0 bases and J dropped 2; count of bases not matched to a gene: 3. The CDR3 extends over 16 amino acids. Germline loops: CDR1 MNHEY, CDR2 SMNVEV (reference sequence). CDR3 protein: CASSLSRQGANYGYTF. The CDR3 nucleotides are TGTGCCAGCAGTTTATCTAGACAGGGGGCGAACTATGGCTACACCTTC.

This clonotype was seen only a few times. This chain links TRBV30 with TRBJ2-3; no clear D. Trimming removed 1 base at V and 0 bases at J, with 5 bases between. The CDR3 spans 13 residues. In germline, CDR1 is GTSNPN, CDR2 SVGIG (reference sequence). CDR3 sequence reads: CAWSGISTDTQYF. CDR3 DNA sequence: TGTGCCTGGAGTGGGATTAGCACAGATACGCAGTATTTT. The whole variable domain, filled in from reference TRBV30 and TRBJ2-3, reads SQTIHQWPATLVQPVGSPLSLECTVEGTSNPNLYWYRQAAGRGLQLLFYSVGIGQISSEVPQNLSASRPQDRQFILSSKKLLLSDSGFYLCAWSGISTDTQYFGPGTRLTVL.

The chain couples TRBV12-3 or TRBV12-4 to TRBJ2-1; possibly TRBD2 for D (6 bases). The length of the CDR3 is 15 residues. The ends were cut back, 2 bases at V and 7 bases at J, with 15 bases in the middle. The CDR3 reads CASSLRGASRNEQFF. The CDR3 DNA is TGTGCCAGCAGTTTACGCGGGGCCTCTCGGAATGAGCAGTTCTTC.

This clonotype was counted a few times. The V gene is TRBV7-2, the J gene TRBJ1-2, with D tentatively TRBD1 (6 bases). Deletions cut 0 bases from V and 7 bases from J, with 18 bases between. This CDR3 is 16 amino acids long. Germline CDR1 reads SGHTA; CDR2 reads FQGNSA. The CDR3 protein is CASSLASRGGAIGYTF. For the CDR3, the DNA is TGTGCCAGCAGCTTAGCCAGCCGTGGGGGGGCGATTGGCTACACCTTC.

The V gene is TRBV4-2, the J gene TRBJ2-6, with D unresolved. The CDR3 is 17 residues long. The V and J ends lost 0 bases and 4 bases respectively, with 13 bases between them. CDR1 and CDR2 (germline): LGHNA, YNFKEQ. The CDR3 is CASSQELWGSGANVLTF. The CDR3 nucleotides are TGTGCCAGCAGCCAAGAACTCTGGGGTTCAGGGGCCAACGTCCTGACTTTC.

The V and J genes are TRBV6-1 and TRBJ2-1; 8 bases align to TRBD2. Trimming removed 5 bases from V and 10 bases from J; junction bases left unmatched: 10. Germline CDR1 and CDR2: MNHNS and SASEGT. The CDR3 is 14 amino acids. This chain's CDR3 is CASSISGKLGEQFF. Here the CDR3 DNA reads TGTGCCAGCAGTATTAGCGGGAAGTTGGGGGAGCAGTTCTTC.

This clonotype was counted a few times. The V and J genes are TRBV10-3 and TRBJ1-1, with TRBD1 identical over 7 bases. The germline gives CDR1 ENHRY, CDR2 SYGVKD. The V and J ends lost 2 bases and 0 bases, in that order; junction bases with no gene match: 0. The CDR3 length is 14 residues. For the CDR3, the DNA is TGTGCCATCAGTGAGGGACAGGTGAACACTGAAGCTTTCTTT. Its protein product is CAISEGQVNTEAFF.

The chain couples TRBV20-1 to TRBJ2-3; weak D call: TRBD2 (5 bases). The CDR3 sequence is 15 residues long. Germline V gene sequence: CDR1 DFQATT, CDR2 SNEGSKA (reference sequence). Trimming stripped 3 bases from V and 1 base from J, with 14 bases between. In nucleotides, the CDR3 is TGCAGTGCTAGGGGTGGAGGTTCGGGCACAGATACGCAGTATTTT. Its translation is CSARGGGSGTDTQYF.

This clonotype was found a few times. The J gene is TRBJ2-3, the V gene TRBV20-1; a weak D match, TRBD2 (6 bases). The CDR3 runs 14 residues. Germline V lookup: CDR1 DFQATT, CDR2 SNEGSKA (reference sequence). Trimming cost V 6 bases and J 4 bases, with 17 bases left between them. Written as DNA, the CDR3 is TGCAGTGCCCGTACCGGGACTTTAGCAGATACGCAGTATTTT. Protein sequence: CSARTGTLADTQYF.

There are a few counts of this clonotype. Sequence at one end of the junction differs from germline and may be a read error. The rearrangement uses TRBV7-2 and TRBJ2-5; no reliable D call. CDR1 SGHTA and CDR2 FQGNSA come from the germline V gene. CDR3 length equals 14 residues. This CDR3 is CASSLGDWQGTQYF. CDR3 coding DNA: TGTGCCAGCAGCTTAGGGGATTGGCAAGGGACCCAGTACTTC.

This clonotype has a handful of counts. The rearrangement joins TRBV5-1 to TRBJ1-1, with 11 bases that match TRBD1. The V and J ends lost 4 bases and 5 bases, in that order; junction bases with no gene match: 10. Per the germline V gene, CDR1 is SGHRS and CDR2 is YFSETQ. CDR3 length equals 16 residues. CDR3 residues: CASSPRTGGVITEAFF. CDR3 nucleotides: TGCGCCAGCAGCCCAAGGACAGGGGGCGTCATAACTGAAGCTTTCTTT.

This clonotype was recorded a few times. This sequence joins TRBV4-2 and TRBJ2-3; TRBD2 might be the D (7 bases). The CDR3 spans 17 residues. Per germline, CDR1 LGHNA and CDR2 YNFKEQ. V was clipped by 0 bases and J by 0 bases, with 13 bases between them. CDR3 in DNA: TGTGCCAGCAGCCAAGATTTTAGGGGGGGTAGCACAGATACGCAGTATTTT. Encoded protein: CASSQDFRGGSTDTQYF.

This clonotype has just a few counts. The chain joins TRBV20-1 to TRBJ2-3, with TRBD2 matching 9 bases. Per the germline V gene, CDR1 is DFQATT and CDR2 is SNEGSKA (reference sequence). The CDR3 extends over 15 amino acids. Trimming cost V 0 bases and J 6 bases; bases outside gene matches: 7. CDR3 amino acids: CSARDAGGPHDTQYF. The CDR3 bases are TGCAGTGCTAGAGATGCGGGAGGGCCGCACGATACGCAGTATTTT.

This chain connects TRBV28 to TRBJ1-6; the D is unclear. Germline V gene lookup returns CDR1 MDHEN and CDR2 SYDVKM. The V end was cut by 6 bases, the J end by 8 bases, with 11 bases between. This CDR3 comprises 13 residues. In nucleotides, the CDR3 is TGTGCCAGCAGGCTAAACCAGGATTCACCCCTCCACTTT. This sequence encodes CASRLNQDSPLHF. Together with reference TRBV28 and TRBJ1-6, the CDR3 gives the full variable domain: DVKVTQSSRYLVKRTGEKVFLECVQDMDHENMFWYRQDPGLGLRLIYFSYDVKMKEKGDIPEGYSVSREKKERFSLILESASTNQTSMYLCASRLNQDSPLHFGNGTRLTVT.

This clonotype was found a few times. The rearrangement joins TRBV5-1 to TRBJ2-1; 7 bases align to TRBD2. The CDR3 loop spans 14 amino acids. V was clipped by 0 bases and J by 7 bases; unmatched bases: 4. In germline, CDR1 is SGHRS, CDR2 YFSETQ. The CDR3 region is CASSLGTRPNEQFF. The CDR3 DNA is TGCGCCAGCAGCTTGGGGACTAGACCAAATGAGCAGTTCTTC.

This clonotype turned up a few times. CDR3 in DNA: TGCAGCGTTGAAGCCGATCGTCAGGGGGGCACAGATACGCAGTATTTT. It encodes CSVEADRQGGTDTQYF. The chain is built from TRBV29-1 and TRBJ2-3; the match to TRBD1 covers 7 bases. The CDR3 totals 16 residues. Germline values: CDR1 SQVTM, CDR2 ANQGSEA. With V trimmed by 1 base and J by 1 base, 8 bases remained unmatched.

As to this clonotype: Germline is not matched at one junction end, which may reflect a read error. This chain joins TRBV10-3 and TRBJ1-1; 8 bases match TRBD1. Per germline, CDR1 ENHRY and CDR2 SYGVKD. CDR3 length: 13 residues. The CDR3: CAIRDRVKTEAFF. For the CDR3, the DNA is TGTGCCATCAGGGACAGGGTGAAGACTGAAGCTTTCTTT.

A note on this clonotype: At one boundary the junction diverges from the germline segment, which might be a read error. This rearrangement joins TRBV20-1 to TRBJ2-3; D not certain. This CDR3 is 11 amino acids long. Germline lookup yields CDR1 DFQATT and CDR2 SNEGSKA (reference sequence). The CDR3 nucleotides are TGCAGTGCTAGAGAAAGACTCTACGGAGTATTT. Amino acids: CSARERLYGVF.

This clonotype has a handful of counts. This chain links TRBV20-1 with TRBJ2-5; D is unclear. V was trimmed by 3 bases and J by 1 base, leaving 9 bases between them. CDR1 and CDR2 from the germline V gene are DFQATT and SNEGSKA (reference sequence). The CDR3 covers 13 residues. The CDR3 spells CSASTVLQETQYF. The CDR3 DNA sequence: TGCAGTGCTAGTACGGTCCTCCAAGAGACCCAGTACTTC.

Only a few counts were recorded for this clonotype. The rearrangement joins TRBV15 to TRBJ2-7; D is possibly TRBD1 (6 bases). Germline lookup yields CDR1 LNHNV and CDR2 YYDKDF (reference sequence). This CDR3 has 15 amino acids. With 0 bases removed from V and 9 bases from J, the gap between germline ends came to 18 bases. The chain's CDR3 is CATSRESGALLRQYF. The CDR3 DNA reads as TGTGCCACCAGCAGAGAGTCAGGGGCTCTACTTCGGCAGTACTTC.

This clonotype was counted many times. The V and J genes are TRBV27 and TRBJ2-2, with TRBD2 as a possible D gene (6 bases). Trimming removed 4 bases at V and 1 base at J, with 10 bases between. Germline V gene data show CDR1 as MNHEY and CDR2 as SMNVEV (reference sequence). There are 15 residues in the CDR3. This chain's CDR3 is CASSSGLLNTGELFF. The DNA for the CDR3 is TGTGCCAGCAGTTCGGGACTCCTGAACACCGGGGAGCTGTTTTTT.

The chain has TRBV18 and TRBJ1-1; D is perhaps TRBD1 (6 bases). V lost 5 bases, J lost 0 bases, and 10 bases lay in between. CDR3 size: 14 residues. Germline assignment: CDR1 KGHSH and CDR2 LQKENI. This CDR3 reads CASSSDSMNTEAFF. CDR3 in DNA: TGTGCCAGCTCATCGGACAGTATGAACACTGAAGCTTTCTTT.

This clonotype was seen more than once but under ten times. The CDR3 DNA follows: TGCAGTGCTAGCCTAATCCTCTCCTACGAGCAGTACTTC. It codes for CSASLILSYEQYF. The chain combines TRBV20-1 with TRBJ2-7; D is uncertain. The germline V and J ends were trimmed by 3 bases and 0 bases, with 9 bases remaining between them. In germline, CDR1 is DFQATT, CDR2 SNEGSKA (reference sequence). This CDR3 has 13 amino acids.

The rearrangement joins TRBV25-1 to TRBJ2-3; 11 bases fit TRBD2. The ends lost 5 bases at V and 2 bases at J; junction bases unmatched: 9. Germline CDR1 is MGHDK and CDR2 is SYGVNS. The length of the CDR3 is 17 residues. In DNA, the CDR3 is TGTGCCAGCAGTCTACTAGCGGGAGTGGGGTCCACAGATACGCAGTATTTT. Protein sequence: CASSLLAGVGSTDTQYF.

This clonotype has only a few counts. The CDR3 nucleotides read TGCAGTGCTTCTTGGGCCCGGGACGGCCAAGAGACCCAGTACTTC. Its translation: CSASWARDGQETQYF. The chain combines TRBV20-1 with TRBJ2-5, with D perhaps assigned TRBD1 or TRBD2 (5 bases each). V was clipped by 5 bases and J by 1 base, with 17 bases between them. This CDR3 contains 15 residues. Germline CDR1 DFQATT, CDR2 SNEGSKA (reference sequence).

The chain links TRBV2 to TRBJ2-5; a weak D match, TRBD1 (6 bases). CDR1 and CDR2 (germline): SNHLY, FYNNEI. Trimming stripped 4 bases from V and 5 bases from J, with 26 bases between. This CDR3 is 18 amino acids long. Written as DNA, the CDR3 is TGTGCCAGCAGTGGGGCGTGGTCAGGGGAATTATCGGAGGAGACCCAGTACTTC. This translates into CASSGAWSGELSEETQYF.

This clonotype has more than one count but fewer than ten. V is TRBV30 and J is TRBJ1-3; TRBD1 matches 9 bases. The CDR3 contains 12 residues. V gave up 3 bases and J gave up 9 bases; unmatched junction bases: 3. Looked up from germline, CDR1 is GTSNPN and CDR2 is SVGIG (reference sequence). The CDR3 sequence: CAWSDRGVTIYF. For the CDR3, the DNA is TGTGCCTGGAGCGACAGGGGGGTCACCATATATTTT.

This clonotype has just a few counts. CDR3 protein: CASLGEYSNQPQHF. CDR3 nucleotide sequence: TGTGCCAGCCTAGGGGAATATAGCAATCAGCCCCAGCATTTT. The J gene is TRBJ1-5, the V gene TRBV10-3; D may be TRBD1 (5 bases). V was pared by 10 bases and J by 0 bases, with 13 bases between. Per germline, CDR1 ENHRY and CDR2 SYGVKD. The CDR3 runs 14 residues.